This T cell receptor (beta chain) derives from a study of PD-L1 blockade in urothelial cancer. This clone has only a few counts. Its cognate antigen is unknown. Findings and caveats of the study: Pretreatment peripheral blood TCR clonality that fell below the median predicted better survival among the patients studied. Greater 3-week expansion of tumor-associated blood clones was recorded for durable-benefit patients.

TCRdb keeps only in-frame clones here, not all; method: immunoSEQ multiplex PCR. Found here are more than 35,000 clones, roughly 82% of them singletons; the top ten hold 3% to 3.5%. From germline, CDR1 is LGHNA and CDR2 YNFKEQ. The CDR3 has 15 amino acids. V dropped 2 bases and J dropped 3; count of bases not matched to a gene: 6. This clonotype originated in a man aged 65 to 79 with urothelial cancer. This specimen was PBMCs, taken around atezolizumab (anti-PD-L1) treatment. V and J are TRBV4-2 and TRBJ2-7; 8 bases agree with TRBD1. CDR3 region: CASSQPGQGSYEQYF. In nucleotides, the CDR3 is TGTGCCAGCAGCCAACCAGGACAGGGTAGCTACGAGCAGTACTTC.